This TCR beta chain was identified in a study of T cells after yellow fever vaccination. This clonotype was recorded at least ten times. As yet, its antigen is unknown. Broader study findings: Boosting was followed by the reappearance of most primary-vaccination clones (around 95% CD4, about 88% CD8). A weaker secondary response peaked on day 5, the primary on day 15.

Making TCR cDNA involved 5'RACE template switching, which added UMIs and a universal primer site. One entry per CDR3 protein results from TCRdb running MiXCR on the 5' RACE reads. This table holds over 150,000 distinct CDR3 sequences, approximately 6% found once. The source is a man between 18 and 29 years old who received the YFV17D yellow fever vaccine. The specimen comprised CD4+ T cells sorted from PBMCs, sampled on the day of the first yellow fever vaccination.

The CDR3 nucleotides are TGTGCCAGTAGGTGGGACAGACACACTGAAGCTTTCTTT. Its protein product is CASRWDRHTEAFF. The chain couples TRBV19 to TRBJ1-1, with 7 bases matching TRBD1. Losses at the gene ends were 6 bases for V and 3 bases for J; bases not matched to a gene: 4. The CDR3 has 13 residues. Germline V lookup: CDR1 LNHDA, CDR2 SQIVND (reference sequence).